The 18 T cell receptor beta chains presented below share a single source sample, sequenced in a study of naive and memory T cell subsets. General study points: Especially in CD8 cells, naive repertoires contained a few larger clonotypes, possibly CD45RA-re-expressing memory cells.

What these receptors recognize is not known. An equimolar mix of two oligonucleotides served as the beta constant-region primer for TRBC1 and TRBC2. Nested alpha and beta constant-region primers with the SP2 primer drove four PCR rounds on ligated cDNA. Via MiXCR, TCRdb re-called the UMI-ligation and nested PCR reads, giving one row per CDR3 protein. Here the sample spans about 99,000 distinct CDR3 sequences, more than 14% being singletons. The sample taken for sequencing was naive CD8+ T cells from blood. These receptors came from a human donor in good health.

The rearrangement uses TRBV15 and TRBJ2-3, with 7 bases fitting TRBD1. The CDR3 is 16 amino acids. Looked up from germline, CDR1 is LNHNV and CDR2 is YYDKDF (reference sequence). The V segment lost 1 base and the J segment 5 bases; nucleotides outside the gene matches: 9. In DNA form, the CDR3 reads TGTGCCACCAGCAGAGGGCCTTCAGGGGGATTAGATACGCAGTATTTT. This encodes CATSRGPSGGLDTQYF.

V gene TRBV7-8 combines with J gene TRBJ1-5; D is undetermined. The CDR3 is made up of 14 amino acids. CDR1 is SGHVS, CDR2 FQNEAQ, per germline. The germline V and J ends were trimmed by 0 bases and 5 bases, with 8 bases remaining between them. The CDR3 nucleotides are TGTGCCAGCAGCTTAGCTGGCGGGTATCAGCCCCAGCATTTT. It yields the protein CASSLAGGYQPQHF.

This clonotype was counted a single time. The V gene is TRBV5-4, the J gene TRBJ2-7; maybe TRBD1 (6 bases). Trimming removed 4 bases at V and 3 bases at J, with 11 bases between. Germline CDR1 reads SGHNT; CDR2 reads YYREEE (reference sequence). The CDR3 has 13 amino acids. CDR3 amino acids: CASSPKDSYEQYF. DNA of the CDR3: TGTGCCAGCAGCCCGAAGGACAGCTACGAGCAGTACTTC.

This clonotype was detected a few times. V is TRBV27 and J is TRBJ1-4; D uncertain. The CDR3 extends over 16 amino acids. V gave up 5 bases and J gave up 5 bases, with 18 bases separating them. The germline CDR1 and CDR2 sequences are MNHEY and SMNVEV (reference sequence). The CDR3 loop is CASSAFSGLLNEKLFF. DNA of the CDR3: TGTGCCAGCAGTGCGTTCTCCGGGCTTTTAAATGAAAAACTGTTTTTT.

This clonotype was seen a handful of times. The chain employs TRBV29-1 and TRBJ2-1, with 12 positions matching TRBD2. Germline V gene sequence: CDR1 SQVTM, CDR2 ANQGSEA. The V and J ends lost 8 bases and 2 bases, in that order; junction bases with no gene match: 10. The CDR3 is made up of 16 amino acids. In nucleotides, the CDR3 is TGCAGCTTCCCCCGGCCTAGCGGGAGGGCCTACAATGAGCAGTTCTTC. This translates into CSFPRPSGRAYNEQFF.

This clonotype was counted many times. This chain uses TRBV20-1 with TRBJ2-7, with TRBD2 matching over 14 bases. Germline V gene sequence: CDR1 DFQATT, CDR2 SNEGSKA (reference sequence). The length of the CDR3 is 17 residues. With 5 bases clipped from V and 1 base from J, the junction kept 10 bases outside the gene matches. CDR3 sequence: CSAPQGTSGSLSYEQYF. DNA for the CDR3: TGCAGTGCTCCACAGGGGACTAGCGGGAGTTTGTCCTACGAGCAGTACTTC.

This clonotype was detected only a few times. The chain uses TRBV12-3 or TRBV12-4 and TRBJ2-1, with TRBD2 matching over 7 bases. The CDR3 spans 15 residues. J was trimmed by 0 bases and V by 5 bases; bases with no gene match: 4. The CDR3 DNA reads TGTGCCAGCAGTATACCGGGGGGCTCCTACAATGAGCAGTTCTTC. It is translated as CASSIPGGSYNEQFF.

This clonotype was detected a few times. The CDR3 region is CASSLGYSEAKNIQYF. The CDR3 DNA sequence: TGTGCCAGCAGTTTAGGTTATAGCGAGGCCAAAAACATTCAGTACTTC. The rearrangement links TRBV28 to TRBJ2-4, with D possibly being TRBD2 (5 bases). This CDR3 comprises 16 residues. Trimming cost V 2 bases and J 1 base, with 12 bases left between them. The germline V gene encodes CDR1 MDHEN and CDR2 SYDVKM. The whole variable domain, filled in from reference TRBV28 and TRBJ2-4, reads DVKVTQSSRYLVKRTGEKVFLECVQDMDHENMFWYRQDPGLGLRLIYFSYDVKMKEKGDIPEGYSVSREKKERFSLILESASTNQTSMYLCASSLGYSEAKNIQYFGAGTRLSVL.

The chain employs TRBV7-8 and TRBJ2-3; no firm D call. CDR1 and CDR2 from the germline V gene are SGHVS and FQNEAQ. CDR3 size: 17 residues. V shed 2 bases and J shed 0 bases, with 15 bases lying between them. In nucleotides, the CDR3 is TGTGCCAGCAGCTTAAAAGGTTCCCCCAGGAGCACAGATACGCAGTATTTT. Translating it yields CASSLKGSPRSTDTQYF.

V usage is TRBV15 and J usage is TRBJ2-3; TRBD2 aligns across 10 bases. The CDR3 sequence is 14 residues long. V gave up 11 bases and J gave up 2 bases; unmatched junction bases: 7. Germline V lookup: CDR1 LNHNV, CDR2 YYDKDF (reference sequence). CDR3 coding DNA: TGTGCCTCGAGAGCGGGGGGGAACACAGATACGCAGTATTTT. Amino acids: CASRAGGNTDTQYF.

V is TRBV21-1 and J is TRBJ2-7. TRBV21-1 has pseudogene status. CDR3 length equals 15 residues. The CDR3 region has the DNA TGTGCCAGCAGCCGCACCGTAGCTGAGGCCCACGAGCAGTACTTC. It yields the protein CASSRTVAEAHEQYF.

The genes are TRBV13 and TRBJ2-7; perhaps TRBD1 as D (5 bases). The V gene's germline CDR1 is PRHDT and CDR2 FYEKMQ (reference sequence). Trimming stripped 5 bases from V and 2 bases from J, with 13 bases between. The CDR3 is made up of 14 amino acids. This CDR3 is CASSPSDSTYEQYF. CDR3 sequence (DNA): TGTGCCAGCAGCCCCAGTGACAGCACCTACGAGCAGTACTTC.

The chain links TRBV4-3 to TRBJ2-2, with 9 bases fitting TRBD2. This CDR3 spans 15 amino acids. J lost 6 bases, V lost 4 bases, and 6 bases had no gene match. Germline V gene data show CDR1 as LGHNA and CDR2 as YSLEER. The CDR3 nucleotides are TGCGCCAGCAGCCTGGGACTAGCTTTGGCCGGGGAGCTGTTTTTT. Translation: CASSLGLALAGELFF.

The chain employs TRBV20-1 and TRBJ2-7, with a weak D call TRBD1 (6 bases). The germline V gene has CDR1 DFQATT and CDR2 SNEGSKA (reference sequence). The CDR3 covers 13 residues. V lost 5 bases and J lost 2, with 13 bases in between. For the CDR3, the DNA is TGCAGTGCTTCCGGGACACGCGCCTACGAGCAGTACTTC. Its translation is CSASGTRAYEQYF.

This clonotype was detected ten times or more. The chain recombines TRBV4-3 with TRBJ2-5, with D unresolved. The CDR3 has 15 residues. Germline V gene sequence: CDR1 LGHNA, CDR2 YSLEER. V was trimmed by 3 bases and J by 7 bases, leaving 18 bases between them. The CDR3 sequence: CASSHGIPLKGTQYF. The CDR3 DNA reads as TGCGCCAGCAGCCACGGAATCCCGCTAAAGGGGACCCAGTACTTC.

V and J are TRBV27 and TRBJ1-6; D possibly corresponds to TRBD1 (5 bases). The CDR3 runs to 14 residues. Germline loops: CDR1 MNHEY, CDR2 SMNVEV (reference sequence). Deletions cut 4 bases from V and 10 bases from J, with 14 bases between. CDR3 nucleotide sequence: TGTGCCAGCAGTTCGGGGCAGGGCTGGTCACCCCTCCACTTT. This sequence encodes CASSSGQGWSPLHF.

In its sample, this clonotype was seen many times. The chain recombines TRBV2 with TRBJ2-1; either TRBD1 or TRBD2 may fit D (5 bases each). The CDR3 extends over 15 amino acids. Trimming shortened V by 7 bases and J by 6 bases, and 19 bases separated the two germline ends. Per germline, CDR1 SNHLY and CDR2 FYNNEI. The CDR3 sequence is CASNSGTETLNEQFF. CDR3 coding DNA: TGTGCCAGCAATTCTGGGACCGAAACCCTCAATGAGCAGTTCTTC.

This clonotype was observed a few times. This sequence joins TRBV4-3 and TRBJ1-1; D is uncertain. The CDR3 contains 14 residues. Deletions cut 5 bases from V and 0 bases from J, with 10 bases between. The germline V gene has CDR1 LGHNA and CDR2 YSLEER. CDR3 in DNA: TGCGCCAGCAGCAAGGACGGTTTGAACACTGAAGCTTTCTTT. The encoded protein is CASSKDGLNTEAFF.